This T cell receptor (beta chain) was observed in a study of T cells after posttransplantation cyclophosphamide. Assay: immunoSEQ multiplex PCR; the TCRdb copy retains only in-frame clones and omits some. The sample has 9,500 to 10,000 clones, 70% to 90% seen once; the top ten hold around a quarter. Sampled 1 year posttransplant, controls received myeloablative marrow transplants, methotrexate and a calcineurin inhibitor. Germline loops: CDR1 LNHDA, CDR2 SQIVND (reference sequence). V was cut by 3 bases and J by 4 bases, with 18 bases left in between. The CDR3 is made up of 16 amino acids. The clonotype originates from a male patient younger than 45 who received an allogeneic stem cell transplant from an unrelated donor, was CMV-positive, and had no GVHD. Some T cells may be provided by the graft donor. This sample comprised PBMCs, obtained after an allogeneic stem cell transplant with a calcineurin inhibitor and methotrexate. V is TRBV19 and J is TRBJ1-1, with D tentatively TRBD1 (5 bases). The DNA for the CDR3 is TGTGCCAGTAGTATTCACATACAGGCCCCGGGCACTGAAGCTTTCTTT. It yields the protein CASSIHIQAPGTEAFF.